Included here is one T cell receptor beta chain sequence, with context. Germline CDR1 is GTSNPN and CDR2 is SVGIG (reference sequence). CDR3 length: 15 residues. The ends lost 4 bases at V and 7 bases at J; junction bases unmatched: 8. The data were taken from a study of blood T cell repertoires in COVID-19. At the level of the study: COVID-19 samples collected from the United States, Italy and Spain covered acute and convalescent phases. PBMCs, B-cell-depleted T cells, or T cells were the source of the cDNA or gDNA that made up the material.

Original processing notes: Estimation of nucleated cell counts relied on the amplification of reference gene primers. This table comes from immunoSEQ multiplex PCR, and its TCRdb copy is limited to in-frame clones, with some not included. V and J calls and clone size are copied from that table; D and trimming were computed from the DNA. The repertoire holds more than 150,000 clones, with about nine tenths as singletons. The chain links TRBV30 to TRBJ2-1; 12 positions match TRBD2. This receptor was taken from a man in his 70s with active or convalescent COVID-19. Material: peripheral blood. CDR3 sequence reads: CAWTKTSGGNNEQFF. The CDR3 nucleotides are TGTGCCTGGACCAAGACTAGCGGGGGCAATAATGAGCAGTTCTTC.